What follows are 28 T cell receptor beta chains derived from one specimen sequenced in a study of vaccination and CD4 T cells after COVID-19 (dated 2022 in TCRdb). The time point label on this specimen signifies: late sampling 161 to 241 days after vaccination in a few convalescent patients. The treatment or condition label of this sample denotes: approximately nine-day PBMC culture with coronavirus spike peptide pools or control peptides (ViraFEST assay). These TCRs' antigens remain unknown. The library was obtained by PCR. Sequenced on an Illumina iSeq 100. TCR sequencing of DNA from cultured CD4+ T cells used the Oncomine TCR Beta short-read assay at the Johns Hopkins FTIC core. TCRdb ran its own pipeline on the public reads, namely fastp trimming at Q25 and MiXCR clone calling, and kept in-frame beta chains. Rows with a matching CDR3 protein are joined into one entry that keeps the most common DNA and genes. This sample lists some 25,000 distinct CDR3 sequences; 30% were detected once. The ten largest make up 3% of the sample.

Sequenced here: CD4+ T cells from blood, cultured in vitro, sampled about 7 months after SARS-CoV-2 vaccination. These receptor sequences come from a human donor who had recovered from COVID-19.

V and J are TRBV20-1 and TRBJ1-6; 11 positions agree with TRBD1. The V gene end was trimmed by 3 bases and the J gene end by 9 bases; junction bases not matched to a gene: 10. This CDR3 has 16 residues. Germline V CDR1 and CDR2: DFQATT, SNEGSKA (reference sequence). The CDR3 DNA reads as TGCAGTGCTAGGCCAGTGGGACAGGGGGAAGGTTCACCCCTCCACTTT. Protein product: CSARPVGQGEGSPLHF.

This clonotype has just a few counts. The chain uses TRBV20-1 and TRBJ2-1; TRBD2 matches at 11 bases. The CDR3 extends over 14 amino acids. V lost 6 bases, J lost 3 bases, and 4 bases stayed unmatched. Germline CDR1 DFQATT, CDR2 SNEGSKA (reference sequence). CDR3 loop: CSAPGTSGYNEQFF. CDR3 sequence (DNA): TGCAGTGCACCTGGGACTAGCGGCTACAATGAGCAGTTCTTC.

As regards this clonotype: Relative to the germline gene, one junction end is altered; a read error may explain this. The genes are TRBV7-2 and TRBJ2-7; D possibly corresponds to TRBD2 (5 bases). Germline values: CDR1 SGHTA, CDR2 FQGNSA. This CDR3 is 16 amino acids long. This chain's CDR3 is CASSGKMAGWNYEQCF. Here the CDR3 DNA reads TGTGCCAGCAGTGGGAAGATGGCGGGTTGGAATTACGAGCAGTGCTTC. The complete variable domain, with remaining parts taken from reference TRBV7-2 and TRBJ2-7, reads GAGVSQSPSNKVTEKGKDVELRCDPISGHTALYWYRQSLGQGLEFLIYFQGNSAPDKSGLPSDRFSAERTGGSVSTLTIQRTQQEDSAVYLCASSGKMAGWNYEQCFGPGTRLTVT.

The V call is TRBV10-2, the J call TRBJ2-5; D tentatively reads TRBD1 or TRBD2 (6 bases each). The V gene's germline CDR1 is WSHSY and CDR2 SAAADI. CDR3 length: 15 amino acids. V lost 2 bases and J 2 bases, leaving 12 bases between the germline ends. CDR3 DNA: TGCGCCAGCAGTGAGGGAGGGGGGAGGCAAGAGACCCAGTACTTC. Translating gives CASSEGGGRQETQYF.

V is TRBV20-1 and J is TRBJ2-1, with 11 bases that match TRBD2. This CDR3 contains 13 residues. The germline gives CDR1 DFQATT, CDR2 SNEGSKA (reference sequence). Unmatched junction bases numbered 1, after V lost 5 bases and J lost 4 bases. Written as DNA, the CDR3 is TGCAGTGCTGGGACTAGCGGATACAATGAGCAGTTCTTC. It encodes CSAGTSGYNEQFF.

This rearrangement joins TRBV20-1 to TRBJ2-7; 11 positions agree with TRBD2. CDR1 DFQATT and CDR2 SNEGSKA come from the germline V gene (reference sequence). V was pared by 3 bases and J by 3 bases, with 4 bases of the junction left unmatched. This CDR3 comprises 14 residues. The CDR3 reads CSASGGLAVYEQYF. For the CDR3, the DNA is TGCAGTGCTAGTGGGGGACTAGCGGTCTACGAGCAGTACTTC.

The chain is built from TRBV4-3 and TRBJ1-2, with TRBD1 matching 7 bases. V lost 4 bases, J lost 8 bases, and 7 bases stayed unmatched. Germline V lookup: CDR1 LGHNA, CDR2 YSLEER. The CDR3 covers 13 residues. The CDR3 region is CASSREGARGYTF. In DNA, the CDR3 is TGCGCCAGCAGCCGGGAGGGGGCGCGGGGCTACACCTTC.

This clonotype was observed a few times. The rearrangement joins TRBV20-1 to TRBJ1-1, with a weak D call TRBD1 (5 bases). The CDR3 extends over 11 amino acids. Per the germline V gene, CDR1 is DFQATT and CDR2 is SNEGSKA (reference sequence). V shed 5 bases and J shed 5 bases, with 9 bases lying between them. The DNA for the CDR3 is TGCAGTGCTCAAGGGGTGACTGAAGCTTTCTTT. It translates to CSAQGVTEAFF.

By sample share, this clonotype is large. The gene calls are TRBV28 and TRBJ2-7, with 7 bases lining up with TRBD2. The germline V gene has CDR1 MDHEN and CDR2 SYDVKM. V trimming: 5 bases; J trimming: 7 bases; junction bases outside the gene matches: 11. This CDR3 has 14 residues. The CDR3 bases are TGTGCCAGCAGTCCGACTAGCCCCCTGGGGGAGCAGTACTTC. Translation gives CASSPTSPLGEQYF.

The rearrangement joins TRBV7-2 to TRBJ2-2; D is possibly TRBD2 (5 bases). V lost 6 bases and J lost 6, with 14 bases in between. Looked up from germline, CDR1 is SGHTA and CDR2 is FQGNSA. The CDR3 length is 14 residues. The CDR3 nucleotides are TGTGCCAGCAGACCCCTTGGAGCGGCCGGGGAGCTGTTTTTT. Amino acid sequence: CASRPLGAAGELFF.

The CDR3, as DNA: TGCAGTGCTAGACTATTTGCCGGGGAGCTGTTTTTT. Its protein is CSARLFAGELFF. The rearrangement links TRBV20-1 to TRBJ2-2; D call uncertain. Looked up from germline, CDR1 is DFQATT and CDR2 is SNEGSKA (reference sequence). The V end was cut by 2 bases, the J end by 6 bases, with 7 bases between. The CDR3 has 12 amino acids.

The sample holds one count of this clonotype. DNA for the CDR3: TGTGCCATCAGTGGCAGACTAGCGGGAGATGGCTACGAGCAGTACTTC. This gives the protein CAISGRLAGDGYEQYF. The rearrangement uses TRBV10-3 and TRBJ2-7, with 12 bases lining up with TRBD2. Germline CDR1 ENHRY, CDR2 SYGVKD. The CDR3 spans 16 residues. J lost 3 bases, V lost 4 bases, and 7 bases had no gene match.

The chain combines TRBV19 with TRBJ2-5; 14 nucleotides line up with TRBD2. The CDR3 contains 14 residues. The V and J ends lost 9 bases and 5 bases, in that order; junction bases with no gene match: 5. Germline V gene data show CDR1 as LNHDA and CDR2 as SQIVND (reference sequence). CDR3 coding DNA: TGTGCCAGCGGGACTAGCGGGAGTTGGGAGACCCAGTACTTC. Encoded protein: CASGTSGSWETQYF. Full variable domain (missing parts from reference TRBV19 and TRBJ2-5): DGGITQSPKYLFRKEGQNVTLSCEQNLNHDAMYWYRQDPGQGLRLIYYSQIVNDFQKGDIAEGYSVSREKKESFPLTVTSAQKNPTAFYLCASGTSGSWETQYFGPGTRLLVL.

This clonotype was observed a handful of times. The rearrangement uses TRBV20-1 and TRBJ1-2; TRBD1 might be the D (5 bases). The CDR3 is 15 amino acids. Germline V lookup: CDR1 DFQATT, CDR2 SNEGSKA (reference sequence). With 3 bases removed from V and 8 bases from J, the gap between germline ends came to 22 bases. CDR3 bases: TGCAGTGCTAGTCACCGCTCAGGGACGGTTGACGGCTACACCTTC. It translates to CSASHRSGTVDGYTF.

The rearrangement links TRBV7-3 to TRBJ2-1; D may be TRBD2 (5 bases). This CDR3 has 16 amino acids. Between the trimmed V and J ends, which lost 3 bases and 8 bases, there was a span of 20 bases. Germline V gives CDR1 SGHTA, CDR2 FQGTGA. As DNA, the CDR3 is TGTGCCAGCAGCTTCGGTCTCAGCGGAGAGGTCGATGAGCAGTTCTTC. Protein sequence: CASSFGLSGEVDEQFF.

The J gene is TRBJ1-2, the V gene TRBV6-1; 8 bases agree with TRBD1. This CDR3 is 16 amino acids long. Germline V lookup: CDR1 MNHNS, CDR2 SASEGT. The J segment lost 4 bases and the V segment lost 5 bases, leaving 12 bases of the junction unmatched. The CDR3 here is CASSRGSRGRPYGYTF. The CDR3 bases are TGTGCCAGCAGTAGGGGGAGCAGGGGGCGCCCCTATGGCTACACCTTC.

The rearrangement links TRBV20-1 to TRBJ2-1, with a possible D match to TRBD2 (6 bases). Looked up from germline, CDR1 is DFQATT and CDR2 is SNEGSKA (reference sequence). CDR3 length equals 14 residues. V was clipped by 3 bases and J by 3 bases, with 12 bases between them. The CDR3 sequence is CSASGGVSYNEQFF. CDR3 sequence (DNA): TGCAGTGCTAGTGGCGGGGTGAGCTACAATGAGCAGTTCTTC.

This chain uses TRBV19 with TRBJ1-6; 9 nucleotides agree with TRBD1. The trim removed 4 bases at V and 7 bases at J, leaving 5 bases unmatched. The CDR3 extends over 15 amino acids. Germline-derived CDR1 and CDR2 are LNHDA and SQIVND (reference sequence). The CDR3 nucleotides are TGTGCCAGTAGTAGGACAGGGGTTGAGAATTCACCCCTCCACTTT. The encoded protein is CASSRTGVENSPLHF.

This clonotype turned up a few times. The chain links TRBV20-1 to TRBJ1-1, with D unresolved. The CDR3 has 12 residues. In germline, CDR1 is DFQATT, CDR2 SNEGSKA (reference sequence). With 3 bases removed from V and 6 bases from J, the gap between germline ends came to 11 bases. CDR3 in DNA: TGCAGTGCTAGTTTGGTTCGCGCTGAAGCTTTCTTT. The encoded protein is CSASLVRAEAFF.

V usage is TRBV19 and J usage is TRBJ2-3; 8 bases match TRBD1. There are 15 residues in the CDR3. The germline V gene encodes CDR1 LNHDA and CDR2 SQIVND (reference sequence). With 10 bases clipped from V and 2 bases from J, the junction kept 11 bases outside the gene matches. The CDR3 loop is CATAGGRHNTDTQYF. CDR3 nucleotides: TGTGCCACAGCAGGGGGCAGACACAACACAGATACGCAGTATTTT.

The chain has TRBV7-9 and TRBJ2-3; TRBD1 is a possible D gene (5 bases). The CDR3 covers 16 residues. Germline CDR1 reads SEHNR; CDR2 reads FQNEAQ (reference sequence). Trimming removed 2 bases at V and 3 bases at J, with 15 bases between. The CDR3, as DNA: TGTGCCAGCAGCTTATTTGACAGACGAATAACAGATACGCAGTATTTT. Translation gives CASSLFDRRITDTQYF.

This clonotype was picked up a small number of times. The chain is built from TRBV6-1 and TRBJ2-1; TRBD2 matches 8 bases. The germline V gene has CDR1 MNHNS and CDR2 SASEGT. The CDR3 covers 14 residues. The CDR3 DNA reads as TGTGCAATCAGCAGAGCTAGCGGGTACAATGAGCAGTTCTTC. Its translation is CAISRASGYNEQFF.

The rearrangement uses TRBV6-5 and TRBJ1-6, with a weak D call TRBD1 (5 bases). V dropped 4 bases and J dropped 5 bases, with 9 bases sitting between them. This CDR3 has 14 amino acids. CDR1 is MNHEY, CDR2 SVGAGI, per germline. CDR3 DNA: TGTGCCAGCAGTTTCTCCAGGGATAATTCACCCCTCCACTTT. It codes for CASSFSRDNSPLHF.

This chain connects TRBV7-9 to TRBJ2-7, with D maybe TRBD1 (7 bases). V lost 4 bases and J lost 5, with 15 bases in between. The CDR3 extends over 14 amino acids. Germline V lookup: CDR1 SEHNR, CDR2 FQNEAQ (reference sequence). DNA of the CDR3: TGTGCCAGCAGCTCCCAGGGGGGAGGCCACGAGCAGTACTTC. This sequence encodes CASSSQGGGHEQYF.

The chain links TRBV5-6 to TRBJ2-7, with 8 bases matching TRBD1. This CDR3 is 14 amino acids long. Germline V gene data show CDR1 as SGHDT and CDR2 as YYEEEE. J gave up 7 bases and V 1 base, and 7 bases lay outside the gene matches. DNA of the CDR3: TGTGCCAGCAGCTTGAGTCAGGGGGCCGGGGAGCAGTACTTC. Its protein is CASSLSQGAGEQYF.

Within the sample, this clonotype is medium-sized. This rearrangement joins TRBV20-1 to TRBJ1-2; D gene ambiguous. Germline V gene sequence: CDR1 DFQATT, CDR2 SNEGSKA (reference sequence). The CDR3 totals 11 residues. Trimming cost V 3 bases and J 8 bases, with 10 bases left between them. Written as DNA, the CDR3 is TGCAGTGCTAGCTTCCGGAGCGGCTACACCTTC. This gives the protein CSASFRSGYTF.

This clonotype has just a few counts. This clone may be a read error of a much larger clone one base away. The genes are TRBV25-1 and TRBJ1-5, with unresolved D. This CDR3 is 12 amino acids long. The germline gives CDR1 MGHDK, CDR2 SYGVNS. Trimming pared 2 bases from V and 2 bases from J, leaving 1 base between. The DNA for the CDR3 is TGTGCCAGCAGTGAAGGCAATCAGCCCCAGCATTTT. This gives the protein CASSEGNQPQHF.

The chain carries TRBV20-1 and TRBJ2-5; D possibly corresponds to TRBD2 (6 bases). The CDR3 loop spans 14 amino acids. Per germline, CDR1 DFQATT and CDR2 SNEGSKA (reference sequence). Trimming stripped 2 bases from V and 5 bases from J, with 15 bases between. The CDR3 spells CSARPRDRGETQYF. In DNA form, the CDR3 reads TGCAGTGCTAGACCCAGGGACCGGGGGGAGACCCAGTACTTC.